The 30 T cell receptor beta chains below all came from one sample that was sequenced in a study of OX40 agonist ivuxolimab in advanced cancers. Assay: immunoSEQ multiplex PCR; the TCRdb copy retains only in-frame clones and omits some. The top ten clones hold around 2.5% of a sample with around 100,000 clones, 90% to 95% of them seen once. The sample was CD4+ or CD8+ T cells sorted from blood, taken in a trial of the OX40 agonist ivuxolimab. These receptors all stem from an adult with an advanced solid tumor such as melanoma, head and neck, liver or kidney cancer.

J is TRBJ2-1 and V is TRBV5-1, with D maybe TRBD2 (6 bases). The CDR3 is made up of 13 amino acids. With 4 bases removed from V and 15 bases from J, the gap between germline ends came to 20 bases. Germline CDR1 and CDR2: SGHRS and YFSETQ. CDR3 bases: TGCGCCAGCAGCGCCGAAGCGCGGGAACCCCGGTTCTTC. Amino acids: CASSAEAREPRFF.

V and J are TRBV9 and TRBJ2-3; D is unclear. Germline CDR1 reads SGDLS; CDR2 reads YYNGEE. The V gene lost 4 bases and the J gene lost 9 bases, with 15 bases spanning the gap. The CDR3 totals 13 residues. The CDR3 DNA sequence: TGTGCCAGCAGCCCAAGACTGGTGGGCACGCAGTATTTT. It translates to CASSPRLVGTQYF.

The V and J genes are TRBV9 and TRBJ2-3; D gene ambiguous. Germline V lookup: CDR1 SGDLS, CDR2 YYNGEE. V gave up 3 bases and J gave up 0 bases, with 14 bases separating them. The CDR3 runs 16 residues. The CDR3 region has the DNA TGTGCCAGCAGCGGGGGTCCTATATCAAGCACAGATACGCAGTATTTT. This sequence encodes CASSGGPISSTDTQYF. Supplemented by reference TRBV9 and TRBJ2-3, the full variable domain reads DSGVTQTPKHLITATGQRVTLRCSPRSGDLSVYWYQQSLDQGLQFLIQYYNGEERAKGNILERFSAQQFPDLHSELNLSSLELGDSALYFCASSGGPISSTDTQYFGPGTRLTVL.

V usage is TRBV5-1 and J usage is TRBJ1-1; 10 bases are shared with TRBD1. The germline CDR1 and CDR2 sequences are SGHRS and YFSETQ. CDR3 length: 17 residues. V shed 1 base and J 3 bases; nucleotides not matched to a gene: 9. The CDR3 region is CASSLTGTGVVDTEAFF. Here the CDR3 DNA reads TGCGCCAGCAGCTTGACCGGGACAGGGGTGGTAGACACTGAAGCTTTCTTT.

The chain links TRBV19 to TRBJ2-1, with D tentatively TRBD2 (5 bases). The CDR3 spans 16 residues. CDR1 LNHDA and CDR2 SQIVND come from the germline V gene (reference sequence). Trimming removed 5 bases from V and 6 bases from J, with 20 bases in between. CDR3 region: CASSDLSGPRVNEQFF. For the CDR3, the DNA is TGTGCCAGTAGTGACCTAAGCGGCCCAAGGGTCAATGAGCAGTTCTTC.

The rearrangement links TRBV19 to TRBJ1-1, with a weak D call TRBD1 (5 bases). Trimming removed 6 bases at V and 10 bases at J, with 12 bases between. The CDR3 is 11 residues long. CDR1 LNHDA and CDR2 SQIVND come from the germline V gene (reference sequence). The CDR3 sequence: CASRQGVGAFF. The CDR3 DNA follows: TGTGCCAGTAGACAAGGGGTTGGAGCTTTCTTT.

The rearrangement joins TRBV6-5 to TRBJ2-5; weak D call: TRBD1 (5 bases). V lost 5 bases and J lost 3, with 16 bases in between. The CDR3 loop spans 15 amino acids. Germline CDR1 reads MNHEY; CDR2 reads SVGAGI. The chain's CDR3 is CASSSAGFTKETQYF. CDR3 nucleotides: TGTGCCAGCAGTAGCGCAGGGTTCACCAAAGAGACCCAGTACTTC.

The chain joins TRBV28 to TRBJ1-1, with D possibly being TRBD1 (6 bases). The ends were cut back, 3 bases at V and 10 bases at J, with 18 bases in the middle. CDR3 length: 14 residues. The germline CDR1 and CDR2 sequences are MDHEN and SYDVKM. CDR3 nucleotide sequence: TGTGCCAGCAGTTTCGTTCAGCCGAAACAGGGAGCTTTCTTT. Translating it yields CASSFVQPKQGAFF. The complete variable domain, with remaining parts taken from reference TRBV28 and TRBJ1-1, reads DVKVTQSSRYLVKRTGEKVFLECVQDMDHENMFWYRQDPGLGLRLIYFSYDVKMKEKGDIPEGYSVSREKKERFSLILESASTNQTSMYLCASSFVQPKQGAFFGQGTRLTVV.

The rearrangement joins TRBV18 to TRBJ2-7, with unresolved D. The germline CDR1 and CDR2 sequences are KGHSH and LQKENI. With 3 bases removed from V and 2 bases from J, the gap between germline ends came to 11 bases. The CDR3 consists of 14 residues. CDR3 coding DNA: TGTGCCAGCTCACCGGTAGCATCCACCTACGAGCAGTACTTC. Translated: CASSPVASTYEQYF.

CDR3 loop: CASSLLGSSYNEQFF. CDR3 DNA sequence: TGCGCCAGCAGCTTGCTCGGGAGCTCCTACAATGAGCAGTTCTTC. The rearrangement links TRBV5-1 to TRBJ2-1; D may be TRBD2 (6 bases). V was shortened by 1 base and J by 0 bases, with 8 bases between the two germline ends. Germline values: CDR1 SGHRS, CDR2 YFSETQ. The CDR3 spans 15 residues.

CDR3 DNA sequence: TGTGCCAGCAGTGGGGACAGGGGCCCTGGGGCCAACGTCCTGACTTTC. This translates into CASSGDRGPGANVLTF. The chain carries TRBV2 and TRBJ2-6, with 10 bases fitting TRBD1. The length of the CDR3 is 16 residues. Germline CDR1 is SNHLY and CDR2 is FYNNEI. Trimming took 4 bases from V and 2 from J; bases not matched to a gene: 2. Together with reference TRBV2 and TRBJ2-6, the CDR3 gives the full variable domain: EPEVTQTPSHQVTQMGQEVILRCVPISNHLYFYWYRQILGQKVEFLVSFYNNEISEKSEIFDDQFSVERPDGSNFTLKIRSTKLEDSAMYFCASSGDRGPGANVLTFGAGSRLTVL.

The genes are TRBV6-1 and TRBJ2-3; D remains ambiguous. Germline lookup yields CDR1 MNHNS and CDR2 SASEGT. V lost 5 bases to trimming and J lost 2 bases, with 8 bases between them. This CDR3 contains 13 residues. The CDR3 region is CASSSPSTDTQYF. For the CDR3, the DNA is TGTGCCAGCAGTTCCCCCTCCACAGATACGCAGTATTTT.

The chain links TRBV11-3 to TRBJ2-1, with TRBD2 identical over 12 bases. CDR1 SGHNT and CDR2 YENEEA come from the germline V gene. V dropped 0 bases and J dropped 7; count of bases not matched to a gene: 13. This CDR3 region has 19 residues. For the CDR3, the DNA is TGTGCCAGCAGCTTAGACCTTCTAGCGGGAGGGCCATCGTTGAATGAGCAGTTCTTC. Translated, it gives CASSLDLLAGGPSLNEQFF.

This chain links TRBV6-1 with TRBJ2-7; D gene ambiguous. The CDR3 loop spans 14 amino acids. Germline V gene data show CDR1 as MNHNS and CDR2 as SASEGT. The V and J ends lost 0 bases and 2 bases respectively, with 8 bases between them. CDR3 region: CASSEAPGPYEQYF. For the CDR3, the DNA is TGTGCCAGCAGTGAAGCTCCGGGCCCCTACGAGCAGTACTTC.

The chain uses TRBV11-2 and TRBJ2-1; no definite D call. CDR1 is SGHAT, CDR2 FQNNGV, per germline. The CDR3 extends over 13 amino acids. The ends were cut back, 6 bases at V and 6 bases at J, with 12 bases in the middle. The CDR3 DNA sequence: TGTGCCAGCAGGGCTAGTATGGTCAATGAGCAGTTCTTC. Protein sequence: CASRASMVNEQFF.

The genes are TRBV19 and TRBJ1-5, with 8 bases identical to TRBD1. The CDR3 covers 13 residues. CDR1 is LNHDA, CDR2 SQIVND, per germline (reference sequence). The ends lost 9 bases at V and 6 bases at J; junction bases unmatched: 7. The CDR3 nucleotides read TGTGCCAGCGAAGGACAGGGTACTCAGCCCCAGCATTTT. This gives the protein CASEGQGTQPQHF.

The chain uses TRBV7-9 and TRBJ1-1; 7 bases are shared with TRBD1. CDR3 length: 13 residues. V was pared by 5 bases and J by 2 bases, with 2 bases of the junction left unmatched. Germline V gene lookup returns CDR1 SEHNR and CDR2 FQNEAQ (reference sequence). DNA of the CDR3: TGTGCCAGCAGCAGGACAGGTAACACTGAAGCTTTCTTT. Its protein is CASSRTGNTEAFF.

The genes are TRBV5-6 and TRBJ2-5; D gene unclear. V was trimmed by 3 bases and J by 5 bases, leaving 8 bases between them. This CDR3 spans 12 amino acids. Germline CDR1 and CDR2: SGHDT and YYEEEE. The CDR3 DNA is TGTGCCAGCAGCTCCATGGGGGAGACCCAGTACTTC. Its translation is CASSSMGETQYF.

This chain links TRBV30 with TRBJ1-6; TRBD1 matches 10 bases. Germline values: CDR1 GTSNPN, CDR2 SVGIG (reference sequence). With V trimmed by 1 base and J by 7 bases, 1 base remained unmatched. This CDR3 has 14 residues. DNA of the CDR3: TGTGCCTGGAGTGCGACAGGGGGCAATTCACCCCTCCACTTT. Its protein product is CAWSATGGNSPLHF.

The CDR3 protein is CASNTFGGSKLNSYEQYF. As DNA, the CDR3 is TGTGCCAGCAACACCTTTGGGGGATCCAAACTCAACTCCTACGAGCAGTACTTC. The V and J genes are TRBV9 and TRBJ2-7; the D call may be TRBD1 or TRBD2 (5 bases each). Germline loops: CDR1 SGDLS, CDR2 YYNGEE. CDR3 length: 18 amino acids. V lost 6 bases and J lost 0, with 25 bases in between.

V usage is TRBV7-2 and J usage is TRBJ2-1; a possible D gene is TRBD2 (5 bases). V gave up 0 bases and J gave up 0 bases, with 6 bases separating them. This CDR3 spans 15 amino acids. Germline V gene data show CDR1 as SGHTA and CDR2 as FQGNSA. The CDR3 reads CASSLAAASYNEQFF. CDR3 DNA: TGTGCCAGCAGCTTAGCAGCGGCCTCCTACAATGAGCAGTTCTTC.

The chain recombines TRBV7-2 with TRBJ2-2, with D possibly being TRBD2 (5 bases). V shed 5 bases and J shed 1 base, with 17 bases lying between them. Germline V CDR1 and CDR2: SGHTA, FQGNSA. This CDR3 has 17 amino acids. The CDR3 spells CASSEKFPGWNTGELFF. DNA of the CDR3: TGTGCCAGCAGCGAAAAGTTCCCGGGATGGAACACCGGGGAGCTGTTTTTT.

This clone was counted a few times. The chain links TRBV6-6 to TRBJ2-7; TRBD1 agrees at 7 bases. The CDR3 runs 14 residues. The V segment lost 4 bases and the J segment 4 bases; nucleotides outside the gene matches: 7. Germline V gene data show CDR1 as MNHNY and CDR2 as SVGAGI (reference sequence). The CDR3 DNA reads TGTGCCAGCAGTTGGGGGTCAGGGGGATACGAGCAGTACTTC. It is translated as CASSWGSGGYEQYF.

This rearrangement joins TRBV5-4 to TRBJ1-1; D gene ambiguous. V was trimmed by 6 bases and J by 0 bases, leaving 12 bases between them. Germline loops: CDR1 SGHNT, CDR2 YYREEE (reference sequence). This CDR3 has 14 amino acids. The CDR3 DNA reads as TGTGCCAGCACCAGGTCGGGTTTGAACACTGAAGCTTTCTTT. The encoded protein is CASTRSGLNTEAFF. Together with reference TRBV5-4 and TRBJ1-1, the CDR3 gives the full variable domain: ETGVTQSPTHLIKTRGQQVTLRCSSQSGHNTVSWYQQALGQGPQFIFQYYREEENGRGNFPPRFSGLQFPNYSSELNVNALELDDSALYLCASTRSGLNTEAFFGQGTRLTVV.

This rearrangement joins TRBV5-1 to TRBJ2-5, with TRBD1 matching over 8 bases. This CDR3 is built from 15 residues. From germline, CDR1 is SGHRS and CDR2 YFSETQ. V lost 2 bases to trimming and J lost 5 bases; unmatched junction nucleotides: 8. Here the CDR3 reads CASSLSGGAWETQYF. CDR3 nucleotide sequence: TGCGCCAGCAGCTTATCAGGGGGCGCGTGGGAGACCCAGTACTTC.

A remark on this clone: This sample includes further DNA sequences coding for the same CDR3. The gene calls are TRBV9 and TRBJ2-2, with 11 bases that match TRBD2. CDR1 and CDR2 from the germline V gene are SGDLS and YYNGEE. V shed 0 bases and J 3 bases; nucleotides not matched to a gene: 1. CDR3 length: 16 residues. CDR3 sequence reads: CASSVGLAGHTGELFF. The DNA of the CDR3 is TGTGCCAGCAGCGTAGGACTAGCGGGGCACACCGGGGAGCTGTTTTTT.

The V call is TRBV6-5, the J call TRBJ2-2, with a possible D match to TRBD1 (7 bases). Trimming cost V 4 bases and J 4 bases, with 10 bases left between them. There are 14 residues in the CDR3. The germline CDR1 and CDR2 sequences are MNHEY and SVGAGI. Here the CDR3 reads CASSFQGGTGELFF. In nucleotides, the CDR3 is TGTGCCAGCAGTTTTCAGGGGGGCACCGGGGAGCTGTTTTTT.

V usage is TRBV19 and J usage is TRBJ1-2; 8 bases line up with TRBD1. The CDR3 is made up of 15 amino acids. J lost 4 bases, V lost 0 bases, and 4 bases had no gene match. The germline V gene has CDR1 LNHDA and CDR2 SQIVND (reference sequence). CDR3 region: CASSIDRDRGYGYTF. The CDR3 bases are TGTGCCAGTAGTATAGATCGAGACAGGGGCTATGGCTACACCTTC.

V usage is TRBV30 and J usage is TRBJ2-1; 7 positions agree with TRBD2. The CDR3 has 14 residues. Germline CDR1 and CDR2: GTSNPN and SVGIG (reference sequence). V lost 1 base, J lost 5 bases, and 5 bases stayed unmatched. CDR3 DNA: TGTGCCTGGAGTGGGCCGGGAGGTGACAATGAGCAGTTCTTC. It codes for CAWSGPGGDNEQFF.

Only one count was recorded for this clone. The CDR3 coding sequence is TGTGCCTGGAGAGGTGATAACACCGGGGAGCTGTTTTTT. As protein: CAWRGDNTGELFF. The J gene is TRBJ2-2, the V gene TRBV30; D remains ambiguous. Deletions cut 3 bases from V and 2 bases from J, with 7 bases between. Germline values: CDR1 GTSNPN, CDR2 SVGIG (reference sequence). The CDR3 loop spans 13 amino acids.